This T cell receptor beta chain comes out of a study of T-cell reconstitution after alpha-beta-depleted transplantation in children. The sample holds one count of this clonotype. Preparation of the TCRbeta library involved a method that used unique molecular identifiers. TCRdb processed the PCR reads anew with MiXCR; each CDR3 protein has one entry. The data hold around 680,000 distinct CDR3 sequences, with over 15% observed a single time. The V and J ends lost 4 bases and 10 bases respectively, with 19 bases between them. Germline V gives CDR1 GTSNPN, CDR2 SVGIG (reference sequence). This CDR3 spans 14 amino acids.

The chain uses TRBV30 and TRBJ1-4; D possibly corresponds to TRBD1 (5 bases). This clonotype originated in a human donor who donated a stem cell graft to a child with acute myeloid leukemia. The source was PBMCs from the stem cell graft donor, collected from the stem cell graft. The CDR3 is CAWNPGGCDGKLFF. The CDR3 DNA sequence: TGTGCCTGGAACCCGGGGGGATGCGACGGAAAACTGTTTTTT.